The entry that follows covers one TCR beta chain sequence. As yet, its antigen is unknown. The V and J ends lost 5 bases and 4 bases respectively, with 11 bases between them. There are 13 residues in the CDR3. Per the germline V gene, CDR1 is LGHNT and CDR2 is FRNRAP. The single heparinised draw taken from each donor contained around 100 mL of blood on average. Purity exceeded 95% in all sorted populations. The investigators reverse transcribed all of the isolated RNA, so they sequenced expressed TCRB transcripts. Measured with immunoSEQ multiplex PCR; TCRdb has only the in-frame clones, and not every one. The table lists nearly 250,000 clones, about 71% of them singletons, with 0.053% in the top ten. These data come from a study of beta chain features in type 1 diabetes. Study-wide results and limits: Researchers cautioned that cDNA sequencing could over-represent cells with high TCR expression. Patients with type 1 diabetes carried fewer insertions and had more deletions at their VDJ junctions.

The sequence derives from a young man in good health. The J gene is TRBJ1-2, the V gene TRBV12-5; no clear D gene. Sequencing was carried out using naive CD4+ T cells from blood. The CDR3 DNA reads TGTGCTAGTGGTCAGCCCCGGGGCTATGGCTACACCTTC. Protein: CASGQPRGYGYTF.